The T cell receptor beta chain under discussion was sequenced for a study of T cells after yellow fever vaccination. General study results and limits: Contaminating bulk clonotypes could be abundant in FACS-sorted repertoires. It was a small share of clonotypes that appeared in both CD4 and CD8 compartments.

The CDR3 totals 15 residues. The germline CDR1 and CDR2 sequences are KGHDR and SFDVKD. J gave up 1 base and V 2 bases, and 3 bases lay outside the gene matches. TCRdb ran MiXCR on the 5' RACE reads and lists one entry per CDR3 protein. The sample holds 450,000 to 600,000 distinct CDR3 sequences, around 16% seen once. With regard to this clonotype: Its target is unknown.

This TCR was recovered from a man between 18 and 35 years old who received the YFV17D yellow fever vaccine. V usage is TRBV24-1 and J usage is TRBJ1-1, with 7 bases that match TRBD1. Here the sequenced sample was PBMCs, taken 5 days after the first yellow fever vaccination. The CDR3 region is CATSDSPGGNTEAFF. The CDR3 DNA is TGTGCCACCAGTGATTCCCCAGGGGGGAACACTGAAGCTTTCTTT.